Shown below are 7 T cell receptor beta chains from a single sample sequenced in a study of blood T cells in healthy people across ages. The authors ran a second PCR of roughly 6 to 12 cycles using a sample-barcoded 5' primer and a J-beta primer mix. A single record per CDR3 protein comes from TCRdb applying MiXCR to the 5' RACE reads. The sample lists 700,000 to 850,000 distinct CDR3 sequences; 30% to 45% were seen once. Sequenced: blood. These receptors originate from a man between 18 and 35 years old in good health.

This clonotype was seen a handful of times. The V call is TRBV21-1, the J call TRBJ1-5; TRBD1, the table's D call, was not compared with the DNA. TRBV21-1 is a recognized pseudogene. CDR3 size: 17 residues. The CDR3 DNA is TGTGCCAGCAGCATTTGGACAGGAGGGTTTAGCAATCAGCCCCAGCATTTT. Protein product: CASSIWTGGFSNQPQHF.

This clonotype came up many times. The genes are TRBV12-3 or TRBV12-4 and TRBJ2-5, with 9 bases identical to TRBD1. The V gene end was trimmed by 7 bases and the J gene end by 5 bases; junction bases not matched to a gene: 11. CDR3 length: 15 residues. CDR3 amino acids: CASTSRGQGSETQYF. CDR3 nucleotide sequence: TGTGCCAGCACCTCCCGGGGACAGGGTAGCGAGACCCAGTACTTC.

This clonotype has at least ten counts. This chain uses TRBV10-3 with TRBJ1-1; maybe TRBD1 (6 bases). Germline assignment: CDR1 ENHRY and CDR2 SYGVKD. V gave up 0 bases and J gave up 1 base, with 6 bases separating them. This CDR3 is built from 14 residues. DNA of the CDR3: TGTGCCATCAGTGAGTCAGGGGGGAACACTGAAGCTTTCTTT. Its protein product is CAISESGGNTEAFF.

This clonotype has at least ten counts. The V call is TRBV29-1, the J call TRBJ2-4, with D unresolved. The germline CDR1 and CDR2 sequences are SQVTM and ANQGSEA. V gave up 4 bases and J gave up 0 bases, with 10 bases separating them. The CDR3 has 14 residues. The CDR3: CSVGGVVAKNIQYF. DNA of the CDR3: TGCAGCGTTGGAGGTGTGGTAGCCAAAAACATTCAGTACTTC.

Notes on this clonotype: The junction shows a germline mismatch at one end, possibly a read error. V gene TRBV5-1 combines with J gene TRBJ2-5; D might be TRBD1 or TRBD2, each matching 5 bases. The CDR3 is 15 amino acids. CDR1 is SGHRS and CDR2 is YFSETQ in the germline V gene. As DNA, the CDR3 is TGCGCCGGCAGCTGGACACCTAGCTCCTACAATGAGCAGTACTTC. Translating it yields CAGSWTPSSYNEQYF.

The CDR3 DNA reads TGCAGTGCCCTCGCTAGCGGGGCAGGATTGAATAATTCACCCCTCCACTTT. As protein: CSALASGAGLNNSPLHF. The chain uses TRBV20-1 and TRBJ1-6, with D possibly being TRBD1 (5 bases). The CDR3 contains 17 residues. V was cut by 6 bases and J by 5 bases, with 23 bases left in between. CDR1 DFQATT and CDR2 SNEGSKA come from the germline V gene (reference sequence).

V gene TRBV12-3 or TRBV12-4 combines with J gene TRBJ2-2, with D perhaps TRBD2 (5 bases). The CDR3 spans 14 residues. The V gene lost 5 bases and the J gene lost 6 bases, with 13 bases spanning the gap. The chain's CDR3 is CASSANVASGELFF. The CDR3, as DNA: TGTGCCAGCAGTGCCAACGTAGCGTCCGGGGAGCTGTTTTTT.